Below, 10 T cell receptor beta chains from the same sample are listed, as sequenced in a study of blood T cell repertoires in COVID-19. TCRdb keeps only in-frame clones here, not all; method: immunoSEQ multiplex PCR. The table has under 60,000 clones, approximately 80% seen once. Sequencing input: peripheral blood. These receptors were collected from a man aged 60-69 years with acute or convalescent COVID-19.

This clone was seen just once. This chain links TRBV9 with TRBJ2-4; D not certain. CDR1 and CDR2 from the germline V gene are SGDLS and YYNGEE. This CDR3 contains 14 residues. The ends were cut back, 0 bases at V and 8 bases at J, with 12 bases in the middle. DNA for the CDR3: TGTGCCAGCAGCGTAGGACGGCCAGAGGACATTCAGTACTTC. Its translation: CASSVGRPEDIQYF.

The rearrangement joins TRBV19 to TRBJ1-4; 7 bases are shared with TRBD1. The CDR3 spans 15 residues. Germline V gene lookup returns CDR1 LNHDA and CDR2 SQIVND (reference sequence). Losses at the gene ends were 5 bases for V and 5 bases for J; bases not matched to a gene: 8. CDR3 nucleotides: TGTGCCAGTAGTTCGCGACAGGGTCCCAATGAAAAACTGTTTTTT. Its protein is CASSSRQGPNEKLFF. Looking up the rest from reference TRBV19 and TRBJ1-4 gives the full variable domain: DGGITQSPKYLFRKEGQNVTLSCEQNLNHDAMYWYRQDPGQGLRLIYYSQIVNDFQKGDIAEGYSVSREKKESFPLTVTSAQKNPTAFYLCASSSRQGPNEKLFFGSGTQLSVL.

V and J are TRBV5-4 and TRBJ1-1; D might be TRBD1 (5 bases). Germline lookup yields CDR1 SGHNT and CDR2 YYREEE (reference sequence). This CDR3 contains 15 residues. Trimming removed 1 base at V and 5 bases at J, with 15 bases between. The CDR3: CASSLSYGAGTEAFF. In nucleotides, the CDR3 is TGTGCCAGCAGCTTGTCCTATGGGGCGGGGACTGAAGCTTTCTTT.

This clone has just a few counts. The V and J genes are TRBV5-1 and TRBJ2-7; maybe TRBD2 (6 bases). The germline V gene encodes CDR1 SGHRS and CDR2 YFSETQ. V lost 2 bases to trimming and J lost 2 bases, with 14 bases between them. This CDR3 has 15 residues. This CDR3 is CASSFGGTAAYEQYF. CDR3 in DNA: TGCGCCAGCAGCTTTGGGGGGACGGCAGCCTACGAGCAGTACTTC.

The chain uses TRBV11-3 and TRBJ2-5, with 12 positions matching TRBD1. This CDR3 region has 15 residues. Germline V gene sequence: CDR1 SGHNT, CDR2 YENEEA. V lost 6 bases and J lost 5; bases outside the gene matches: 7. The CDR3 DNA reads TGTGCCAGCAGGCCGGGGACAGGGGGCTGGGAGACCCAGTACTTC. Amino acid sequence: CASRPGTGGWETQYF.

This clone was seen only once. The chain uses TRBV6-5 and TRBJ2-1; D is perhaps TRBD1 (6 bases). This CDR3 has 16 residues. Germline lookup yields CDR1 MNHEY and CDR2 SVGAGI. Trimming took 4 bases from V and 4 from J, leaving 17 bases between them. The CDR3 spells CASSSQMGARYNEQFF. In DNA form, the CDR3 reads TGTGCCAGCAGTTCCCAAATGGGGGCGCGATACAATGAGCAGTTCTTC.

The CDR3 reads CASSAPMDRGRVGTDTQYF. CDR3 nucleotides: TGCGCCAGCAGTGCGCCGATGGACAGGGGGCGTGTGGGCACAGATACGCAGTATTTT. The rearrangement links TRBV10-2 to TRBJ2-3, with 11 bases fitting TRBD1. The CDR3 has 19 residues. J gave up 1 base and V 4 bases, and 13 bases lay outside the gene matches. CDR1 is WSHSY and CDR2 is SAAADI in the germline V gene.

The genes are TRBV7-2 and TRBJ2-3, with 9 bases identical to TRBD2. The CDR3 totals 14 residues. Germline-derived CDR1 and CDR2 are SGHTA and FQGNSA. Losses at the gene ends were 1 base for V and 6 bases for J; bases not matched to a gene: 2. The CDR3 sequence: CASSLERGADTQYF. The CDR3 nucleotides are TGTGCCAGCAGCTTAGAGCGGGGGGCGGATACGCAGTATTTT. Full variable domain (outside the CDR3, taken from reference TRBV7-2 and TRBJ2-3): GAGVSQSPSNKVTEKGKDVELRCDPISGHTALYWYRQSLGQGLEFLIYFQGNSAPDKSGLPSDRFSAERTGGSVSTLTIQRTQQEDSAVYLCASSLERGADTQYFGPGTRLTVL.

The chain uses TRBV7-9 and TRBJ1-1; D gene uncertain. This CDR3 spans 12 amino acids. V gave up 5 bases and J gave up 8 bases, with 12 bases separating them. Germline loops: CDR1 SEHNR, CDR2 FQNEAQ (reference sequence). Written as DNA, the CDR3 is TGTGCCAGCAGCGTTGAGGGCTTCGAAGCTTTCTTT. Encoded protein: CASSVEGFEAFF.

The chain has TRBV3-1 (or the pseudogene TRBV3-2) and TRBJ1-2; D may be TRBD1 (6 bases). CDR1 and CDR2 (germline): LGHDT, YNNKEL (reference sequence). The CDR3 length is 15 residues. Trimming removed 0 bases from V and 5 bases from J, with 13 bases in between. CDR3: CASSQEQGILYGYTF. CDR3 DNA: TGTGCCAGCAGCCAAGAGCAGGGGATCTTATATGGCTACACCTTC.